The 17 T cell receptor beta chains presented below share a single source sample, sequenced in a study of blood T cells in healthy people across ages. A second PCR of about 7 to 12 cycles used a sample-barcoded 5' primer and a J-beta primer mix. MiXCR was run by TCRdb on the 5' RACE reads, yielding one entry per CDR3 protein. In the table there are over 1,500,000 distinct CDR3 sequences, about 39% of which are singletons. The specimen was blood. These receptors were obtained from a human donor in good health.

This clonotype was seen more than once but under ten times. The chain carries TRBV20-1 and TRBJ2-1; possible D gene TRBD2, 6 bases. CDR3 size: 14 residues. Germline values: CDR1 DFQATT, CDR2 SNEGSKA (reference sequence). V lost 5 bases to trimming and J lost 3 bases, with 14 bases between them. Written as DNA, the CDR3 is TGCAGTGCTGCTCCGGGACTGAGCTACAATGAGCAGTTCTTC. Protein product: CSAAPGLSYNEQFF.

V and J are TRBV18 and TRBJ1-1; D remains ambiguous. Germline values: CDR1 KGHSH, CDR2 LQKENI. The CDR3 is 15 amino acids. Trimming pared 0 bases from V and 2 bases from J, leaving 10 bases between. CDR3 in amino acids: CASSPPDGANTEAFF. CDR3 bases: TGTGCCAGCTCACCACCGGATGGAGCTAACACTGAAGCTTTCTTT.

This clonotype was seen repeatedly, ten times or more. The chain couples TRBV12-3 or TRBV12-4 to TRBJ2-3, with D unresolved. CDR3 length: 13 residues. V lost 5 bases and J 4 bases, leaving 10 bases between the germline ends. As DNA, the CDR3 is TGTGCCAGCAGTGACTTGGCGGCAGATACGCAGTATTTT. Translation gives CASSDLAADTQYF.

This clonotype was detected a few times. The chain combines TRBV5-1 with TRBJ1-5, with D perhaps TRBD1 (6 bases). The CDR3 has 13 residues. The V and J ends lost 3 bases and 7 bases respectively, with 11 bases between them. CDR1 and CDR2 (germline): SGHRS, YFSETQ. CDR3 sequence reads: CASSSEGEQPQHF. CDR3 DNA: TGCGCCAGCAGCTCGGAGGGGGAGCAGCCCCAGCATTTT.

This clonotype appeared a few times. The CDR3 reads CASSPLWGTGGFEQYF. The CDR3 DNA sequence: TGTGCCAGCAGCCCCTTGTGGGGGACAGGGGGCTTCGAGCAGTACTTC. This chain links TRBV7-2 with TRBJ2-7; 12 bases align to TRBD1. Trimming took 5 bases from V and 6 from J; bases not matched to a gene: 11. The CDR3 is made up of 16 amino acids. CDR1 and CDR2 (germline): SGHTA, FQGNSA.

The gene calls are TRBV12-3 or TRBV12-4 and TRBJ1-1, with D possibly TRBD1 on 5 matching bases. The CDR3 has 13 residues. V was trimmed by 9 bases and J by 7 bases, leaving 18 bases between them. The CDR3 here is CASAGLLEGEAFF. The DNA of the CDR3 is TGTGCCAGTGCGGGACTTCTTGAGGGTGAAGCTTTCTTT.

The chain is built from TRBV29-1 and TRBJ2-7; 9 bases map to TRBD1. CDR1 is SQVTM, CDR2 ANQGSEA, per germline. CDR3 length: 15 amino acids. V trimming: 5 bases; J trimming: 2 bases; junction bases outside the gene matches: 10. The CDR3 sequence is CSVRLLGQGPYEQYF. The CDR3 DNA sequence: TGCAGCGTTCGATTATTGGGACAGGGACCCTACGAGCAGTACTTC.

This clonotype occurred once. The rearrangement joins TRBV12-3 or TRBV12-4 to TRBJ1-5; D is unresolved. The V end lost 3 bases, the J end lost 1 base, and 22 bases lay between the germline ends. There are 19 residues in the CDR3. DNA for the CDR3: TGTGCCAGCAGTTTTATAGGCCAGTCAGTGGGCCGCAGCAATCAGCCCCAGCATTTT. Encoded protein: CASSFIGQSVGRSNQPQHF.

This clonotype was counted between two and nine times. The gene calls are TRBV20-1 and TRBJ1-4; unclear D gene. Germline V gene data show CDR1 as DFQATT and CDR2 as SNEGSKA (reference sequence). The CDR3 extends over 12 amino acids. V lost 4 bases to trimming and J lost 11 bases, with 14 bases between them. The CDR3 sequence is CSANSDRSKLFF. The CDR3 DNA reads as TGCAGTGCTAATTCGGACCGAAGTAAACTGTTTTTT.

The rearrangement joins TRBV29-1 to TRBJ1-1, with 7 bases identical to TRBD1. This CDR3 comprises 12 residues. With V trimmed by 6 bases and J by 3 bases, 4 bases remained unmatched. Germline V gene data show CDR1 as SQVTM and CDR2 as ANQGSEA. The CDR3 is CSVRQGDTEAFF. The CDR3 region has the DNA TGCAGCGTAAGACAGGGAGACACTGAAGCTTTCTTT.

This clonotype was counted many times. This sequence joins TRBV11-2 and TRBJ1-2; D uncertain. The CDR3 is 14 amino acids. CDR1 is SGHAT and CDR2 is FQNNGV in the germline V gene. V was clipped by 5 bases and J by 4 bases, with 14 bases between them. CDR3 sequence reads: CASSHDGHIYGYTF. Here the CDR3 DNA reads TGTGCCAGCAGCCACGATGGCCACATCTATGGCTACACCTTC.

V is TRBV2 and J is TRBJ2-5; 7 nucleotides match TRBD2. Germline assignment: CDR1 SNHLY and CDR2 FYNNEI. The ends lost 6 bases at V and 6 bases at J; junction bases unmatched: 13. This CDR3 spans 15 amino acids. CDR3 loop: CASRRVQRGWKTQYF. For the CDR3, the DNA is TGTGCCAGCAGGAGGGTCCAGCGGGGTTGGAAGACCCAGTACTTC.

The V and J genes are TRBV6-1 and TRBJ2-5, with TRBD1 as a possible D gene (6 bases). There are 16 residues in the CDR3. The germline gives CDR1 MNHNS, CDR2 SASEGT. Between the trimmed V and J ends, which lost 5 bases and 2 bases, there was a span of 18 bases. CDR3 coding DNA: TGTGCCAGCAGTCGAGCAGGGCCCGGGACACAAGAGACCCAGTACTTC. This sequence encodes CASSRAGPGTQETQYF.

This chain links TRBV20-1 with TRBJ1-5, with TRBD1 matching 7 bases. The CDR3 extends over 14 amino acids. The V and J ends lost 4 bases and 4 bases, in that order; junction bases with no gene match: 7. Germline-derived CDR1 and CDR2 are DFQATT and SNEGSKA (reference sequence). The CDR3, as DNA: TGCAGTGCTAACCAACAACAGGGGAATCAGCCCCAGCATTTT. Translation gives CSANQQQGNQPQHF.

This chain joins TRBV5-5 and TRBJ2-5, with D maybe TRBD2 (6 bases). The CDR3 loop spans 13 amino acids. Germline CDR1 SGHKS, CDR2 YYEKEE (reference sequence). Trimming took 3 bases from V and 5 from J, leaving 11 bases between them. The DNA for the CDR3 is TGTGCCAGCAGCTGGAGGGGTGGTGAGACCCAGTACTTC. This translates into CASSWRGGETQYF. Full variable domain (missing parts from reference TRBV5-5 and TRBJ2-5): DAGVTQSPTHLIKTRGQQVTLRCSPISGHKSVSWYQQVLGQGPQFIFQYYEKEERGRGNFPDRFSARQFPNYSSELNVNALLLGDSALYLCASSWRGGETQYFGPGTRLLVL.

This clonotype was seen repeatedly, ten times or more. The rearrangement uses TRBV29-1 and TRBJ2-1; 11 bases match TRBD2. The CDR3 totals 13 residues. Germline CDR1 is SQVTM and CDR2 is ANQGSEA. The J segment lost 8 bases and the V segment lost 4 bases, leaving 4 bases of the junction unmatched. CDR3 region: CSVALAGGHEQFF. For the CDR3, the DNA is TGCAGCGTTGCGCTAGCGGGGGGTCATGAGCAGTTCTTC.

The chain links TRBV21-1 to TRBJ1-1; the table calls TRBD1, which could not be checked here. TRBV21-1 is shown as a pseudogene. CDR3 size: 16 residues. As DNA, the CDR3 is TGTGCCAGCAGCAAAGCGCGGGTCAGGGGTGGCACTGAAGCTTTCTTT. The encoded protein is CASSKARVRGGTEAFF.